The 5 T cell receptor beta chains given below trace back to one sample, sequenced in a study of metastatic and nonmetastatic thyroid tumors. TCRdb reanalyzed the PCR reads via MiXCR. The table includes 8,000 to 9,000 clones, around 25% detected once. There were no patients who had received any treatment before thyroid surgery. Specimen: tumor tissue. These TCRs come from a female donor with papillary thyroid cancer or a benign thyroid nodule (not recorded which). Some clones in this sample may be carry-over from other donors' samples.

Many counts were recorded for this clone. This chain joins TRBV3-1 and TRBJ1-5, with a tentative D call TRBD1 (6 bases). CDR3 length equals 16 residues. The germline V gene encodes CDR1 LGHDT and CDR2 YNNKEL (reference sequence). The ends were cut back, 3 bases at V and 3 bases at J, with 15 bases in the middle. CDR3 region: CASSQEQGPFNQPQHF. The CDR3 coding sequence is TGTGCCAGCAGCCAGGAGCAGGGGCCCTTCAATCAGCCCCAGCATTTT.

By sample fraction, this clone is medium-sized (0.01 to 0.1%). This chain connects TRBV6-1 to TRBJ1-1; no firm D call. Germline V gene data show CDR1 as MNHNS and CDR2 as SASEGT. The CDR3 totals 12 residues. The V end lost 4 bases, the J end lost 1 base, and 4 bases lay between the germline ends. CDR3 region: CASSGQNTEAFF. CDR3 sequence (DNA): TGTGCCAGCAGTGGACAGAACACTGAAGCTTTCTTT.

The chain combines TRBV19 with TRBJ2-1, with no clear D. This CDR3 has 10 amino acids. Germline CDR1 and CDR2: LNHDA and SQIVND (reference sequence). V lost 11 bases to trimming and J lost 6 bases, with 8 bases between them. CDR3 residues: CASMGNEQFF. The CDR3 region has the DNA TGTGCCTCCATGGGCAATGAGCAGTTCTTC.

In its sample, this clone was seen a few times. CDR3 sequence (DNA): TGTGCCAGCATGACCGGGACAGGGGACTATGGCTACACCTTC. Protein sequence: CASMTGTGDYGYTF. J is TRBJ1-2 and V is TRBV28; TRBD1 matches at 10 bases. The CDR3 is 14 residues long. The trim removed 7 bases at V and 3 bases at J, leaving 5 bases unmatched. Germline V CDR1 and CDR2: MDHEN, SYDVKM.

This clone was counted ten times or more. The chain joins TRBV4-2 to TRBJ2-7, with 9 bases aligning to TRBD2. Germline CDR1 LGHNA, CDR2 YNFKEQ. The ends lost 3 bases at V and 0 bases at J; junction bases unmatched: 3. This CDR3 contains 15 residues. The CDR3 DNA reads TGTGCCAGCAGCCAGGGGGGACTAGCCTCCTACGAGCAGTACTTC. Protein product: CASSQGGLASYEQYF.